These T cell receptor beta chains were read from a single sample in a study of T-cell reconstitution after alpha-beta-depleted transplantation in children. MiXCR, run by TCRdb on the PCR reads, gives a single entry per CDR3 protein. The sample holds 450,000 to 500,000 distinct CDR3 sequences; approximately 13% are singletons and the top ten take more than 5.5%. This specimen was PBMCs from the stem cell graft donor, taken from the stem cell graft. Receptors originate from a human donor who donated a stem cell graft to a child with combined immunodeficiency. The CDR3 runs from the conserved cysteine through the conserved F or W. Fields, in order: D gene, V gene, J gene, clone size, CDR3 DNA, CDR3 protein. D genes are given only for firm matches. Clone size is not always given. Where it is, it says once, few, many or a class for expanded clones.

>TRBD2|TRBV24-1|TRBJ2-3|few
TGTGCCACCAGTGATGCATCGGGACTAGTCACAGATACGCAGTATTTT
CATSDASGLVTDTQYF
>-|TRBV12-3/TRBV12-4|TRBJ2-3|-
TGTGCCAGCAGTTTCGCGCCCCAGGGAGCAGATACGCAGTATTTT
CASSFAPQGADTQYF
>-|TRBV5-1|TRBJ2-1|-
TGCGCCAGCAGCTCCGGCACGCGAAATTACAATGAGCAGTTCTTC
CASSSGTRNYNEQFF
>TRBD2|TRBV9|TRBJ2-1|-
TGTGCCAGCAGCCCATACGCGGGGGGGCTGTCCAATGAGCAGTTCTTC
CASSPYAGGLSNEQFF
>-|TRBV12-3/TRBV12-4|TRBJ2-3|-
TGTGCCAGCGCCACAGATACGCAGTATTTT
CASATDTQYF
>TRBD1|TRBV4-3|TRBJ1-4|-
TGCGCCAGCAGCCACGCCGGGACAGCCGAAAAACTGTTTTTT
CASSHAGTAEKLFF
>-|TRBV20-1|TRBJ1-1|few
TGCAGTGCTAGTCGCCGCCCAGGGGAGGTAAGAGTAGCTGAAGCTTTCTTT
CSASRRPGEVRVAEAFF
>-|TRBV6-1|TRBJ2-3|many
TGTGCCAGCAGTGAATCGCCGGAGGGAGATACGCAGTATTTT
CASSESPEGDTQYF
>-|TRBV2|TRBJ2-3|many
TGTGCCAGCAGTGGTTCGCCGTCTGGGAATACGCAGTATTTT
CASSGSPSGNTQYF
>-|TRBV20-1|TRBJ2-5|many
TGCAGTGCTAGAATAGGGGCAAATCAAGAGACCCAGTACTTC
CSARIGANQETQYF
>-|TRBV28|TRBJ1-2|many
TGTGCCAGCAGCCTCAGACATCCCTACCAAGCTAACTATGGCTACACCTTC
CASSLRHPYQANYGYTF
>TRBD2|TRBV10-3|TRBJ2-1|-
TGTGCCATCAGTTTCCGGGAGGCGGATAATGAGCAGTTCTTC
CAISFREADNEQFF
>-|TRBV28|TRBJ2-3|few
TGTGCCAGCAGTTACCCGGGCCAGATCGGGGATACGCAGTATTTT
CASSYPGQIGDTQYF
>TRBD2|TRBV27|TRBJ2-2|few
TGTGCCAGCAGTTTTTGGACTAGCGGGACCGGGGAGCTGTTTTTT
CASSFWTSGTGELFF
>-|TRBV12-3/TRBV12-4|TRBJ1-1|-
TGTGCCAGCAGAGGGGACAAGGCCTACCCCACTGAAGCTTTCTTT
CASRGDKAYPTEAFF
>-|TRBV9|TRBJ2-1|-
TGTGCCAGCAGCGTAGACCCCAACAATGAGCAGTTCTTC
CASSVDPNNEQFF
>-|TRBV15|TRBJ2-1|few
TGTGCCACCCGGGGTAGCTCCTACAATGAGCAGTTCTTC
CATRGSSYNEQFF
>-|TRBV14|TRBJ2-3|few
TGTGCCAGCTGTACGGCCCGCACAGATACGCAGTATTTT
CASCTARTDTQYF
>TRBD2|TRBV5-1|TRBJ2-3|many
TGCGCCAGCAGGGCCGGGACTAGCGTCACAGATACGCAGTATTTT
CASRAGTSVTDTQYF
>-|TRBV10-3|TRBJ1-6|many
TGTGCCATCACCGACGAGGTCGCGTCACCCCTCCACTTT
CAITDEVASPLHF
>-|TRBV29-1|TRBJ2-4|many
TGCAGCGTAGCGGTGGGGGACTCCCTGTACTTC
CSVAVGDSLYF
>TRBD2|TRBV12-3/TRBV12-4|TRBJ2-1|-
TGTGCCAGCAGTTCCGGGACTAGTGCCAATGAGCAGTTCTTC
CASSSGTSANEQFF